Sequencing of this TCR beta chain was carried out in a study of T cell responses to AZD1222 COVID-19 vaccine. Assay: immunoSEQ multiplex PCR; the TCRdb copy retains only in-frame clones and omits some. The sample records about 100,000 clones, around 87% being singletons. The germline V gene encodes CDR1 SNHLY and CDR2 FYNNEI. Trimming removed 8 bases at V and 3 bases at J, with 11 bases between. CDR3 size: 13 residues. The material sequenced was peripheral blood, taken on day 0 of AZD1222 vaccination. The chain links TRBV2 to TRBJ1-5; D is perhaps TRBD1 (6 bases). This sequence originates from an adult in good health. The CDR3 DNA reads as TGTGCCAGCGACCGGGACAACAATCAGCCCCAGCATTTT. This gives the protein CASDRDNNQPQHF. Filled out from reference TRBV2 and TRBJ1-5, the complete variable domain reads EPEVTQTPSHQVTQMGQEVILRCVPISNHLYFYWYRQILGQKVEFLVSFYNNEISEKSEIFDDQFSVERPDGSNFTLKIRSTKLEDSAMYFCASDRDNNQPQHFGDGTRLSIL.